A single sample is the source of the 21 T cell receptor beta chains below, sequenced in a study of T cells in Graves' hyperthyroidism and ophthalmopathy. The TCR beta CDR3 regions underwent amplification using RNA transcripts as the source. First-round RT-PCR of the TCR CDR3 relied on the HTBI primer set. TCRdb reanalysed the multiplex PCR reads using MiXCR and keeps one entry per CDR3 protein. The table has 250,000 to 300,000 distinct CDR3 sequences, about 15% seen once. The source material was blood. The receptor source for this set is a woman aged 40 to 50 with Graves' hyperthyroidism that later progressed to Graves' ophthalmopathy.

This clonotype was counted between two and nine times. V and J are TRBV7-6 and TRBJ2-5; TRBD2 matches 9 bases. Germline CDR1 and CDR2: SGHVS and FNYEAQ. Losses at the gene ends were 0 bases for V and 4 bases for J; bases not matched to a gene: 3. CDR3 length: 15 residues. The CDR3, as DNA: TGTGCCAGCAGCTTAGCCGGGACTAGCAGAGAGACCCAGTACTTC. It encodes CASSLAGTSRETQYF.

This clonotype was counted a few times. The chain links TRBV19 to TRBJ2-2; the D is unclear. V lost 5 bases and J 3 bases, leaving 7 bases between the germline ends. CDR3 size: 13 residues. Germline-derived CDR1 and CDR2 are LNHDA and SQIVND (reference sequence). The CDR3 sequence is CASSSTDTGELFF. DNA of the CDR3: TGTGCCAGTAGTTCGACCGACACCGGGGAGCTGTTTTTT.

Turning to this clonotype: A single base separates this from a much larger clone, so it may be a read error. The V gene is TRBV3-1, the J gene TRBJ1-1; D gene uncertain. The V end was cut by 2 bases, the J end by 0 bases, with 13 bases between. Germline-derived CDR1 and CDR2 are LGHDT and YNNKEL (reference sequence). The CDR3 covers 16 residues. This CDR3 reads CASSQRSRRMNTEAFF. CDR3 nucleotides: TGTGCCAGCAGCCAACGGTCGCGCAGAATGAACACTGAAGCTTTCTTT. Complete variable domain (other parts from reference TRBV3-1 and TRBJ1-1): DTAVSQTPKYLVTQMGNDKSIKCEQNLGHDTMYWYKQDSKKFLKIMFSYNNKELIINETVPNRFSPKSPDKAHLNLHINSLELGDSAVYFCASSQRSRRMNTEAFFGQGTRLTVV.

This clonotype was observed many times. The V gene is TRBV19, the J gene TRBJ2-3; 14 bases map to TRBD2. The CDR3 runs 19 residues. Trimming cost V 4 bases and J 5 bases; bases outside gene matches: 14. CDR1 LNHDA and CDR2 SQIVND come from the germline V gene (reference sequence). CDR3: CASSTSGLAGVRPRDTQYF. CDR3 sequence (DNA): TGTGCCAGTAGTACCTCGGGACTAGCGGGAGTCCGGCCGAGAGATACGCAGTATTTT.

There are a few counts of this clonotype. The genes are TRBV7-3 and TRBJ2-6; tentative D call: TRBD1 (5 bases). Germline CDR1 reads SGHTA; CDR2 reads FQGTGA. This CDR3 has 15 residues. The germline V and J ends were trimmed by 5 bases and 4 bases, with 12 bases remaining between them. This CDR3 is CASSPDRAGANVLTF. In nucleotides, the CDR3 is TGTGCCAGCAGCCCCGACAGAGCCGGGGCCAACGTCCTGACTTTC.

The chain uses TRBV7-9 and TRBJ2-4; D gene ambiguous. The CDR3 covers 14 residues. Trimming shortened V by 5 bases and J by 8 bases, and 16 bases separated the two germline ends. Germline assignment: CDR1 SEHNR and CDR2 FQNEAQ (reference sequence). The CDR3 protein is CASSPPGPPYIQYF. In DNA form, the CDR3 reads TGTGCCAGCAGCCCTCCCGGGCCCCCGTACATTCAGTACTTC.

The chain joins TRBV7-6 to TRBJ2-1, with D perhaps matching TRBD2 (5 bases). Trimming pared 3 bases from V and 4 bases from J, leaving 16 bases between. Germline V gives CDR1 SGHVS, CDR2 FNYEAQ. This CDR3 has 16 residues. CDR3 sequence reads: CASSLVSREGYNEQFF. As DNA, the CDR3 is TGTGCCAGCAGCTTGGTCTCCCGAGAGGGTTACAATGAGCAGTTCTTC.

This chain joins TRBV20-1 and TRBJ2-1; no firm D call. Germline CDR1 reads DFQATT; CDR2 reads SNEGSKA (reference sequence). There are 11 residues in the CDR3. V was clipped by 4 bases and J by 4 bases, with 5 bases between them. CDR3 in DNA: TGCAGTGCTATGGCTTACAATGAGCAGTTCTTC. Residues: CSAMAYNEQFF.

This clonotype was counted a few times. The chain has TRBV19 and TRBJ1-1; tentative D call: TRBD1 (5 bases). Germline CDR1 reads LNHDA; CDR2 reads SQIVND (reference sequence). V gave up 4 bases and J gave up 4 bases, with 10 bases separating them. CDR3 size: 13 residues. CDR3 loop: CASSNLGVTEAFF. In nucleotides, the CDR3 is TGTGCCAGTAGTAACCTAGGGGTCACTGAAGCTTTCTTT.

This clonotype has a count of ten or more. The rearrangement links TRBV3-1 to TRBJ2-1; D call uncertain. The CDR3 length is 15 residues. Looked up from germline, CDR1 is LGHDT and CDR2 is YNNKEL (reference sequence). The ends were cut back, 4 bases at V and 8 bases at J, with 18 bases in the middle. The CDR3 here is CASSPYGLEMDEQFF. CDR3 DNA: TGTGCCAGCAGCCCCTACGGGTTAGAGATGGATGAGCAGTTCTTC.

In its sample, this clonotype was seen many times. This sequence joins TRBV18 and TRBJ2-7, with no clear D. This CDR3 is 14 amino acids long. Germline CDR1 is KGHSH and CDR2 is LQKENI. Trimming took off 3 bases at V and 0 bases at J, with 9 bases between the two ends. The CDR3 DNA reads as TGTGCCAGCTCACCTCACCGGAGCTCCTACGAGCAGTACTTC. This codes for CASSPHRSSYEQYF. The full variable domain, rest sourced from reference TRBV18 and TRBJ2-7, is NAGVMQNPRHLVRRRGQEARLRCSPMKGHSHVYWYRQLPEEGLKFMVYLQKENIIDESGMPKERFSAEFPKEGPSILRIQQVVRGDSAAYFCASSPHRSSYEQYFGPGTRLTVT.

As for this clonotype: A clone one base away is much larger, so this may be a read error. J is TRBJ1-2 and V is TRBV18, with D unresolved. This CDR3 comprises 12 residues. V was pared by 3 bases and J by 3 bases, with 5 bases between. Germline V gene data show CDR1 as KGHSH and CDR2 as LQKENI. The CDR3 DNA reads TGTGCCAGCTCACCGGACGACTATGGCTACACCTTC. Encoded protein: CASSPDDYGYTF.

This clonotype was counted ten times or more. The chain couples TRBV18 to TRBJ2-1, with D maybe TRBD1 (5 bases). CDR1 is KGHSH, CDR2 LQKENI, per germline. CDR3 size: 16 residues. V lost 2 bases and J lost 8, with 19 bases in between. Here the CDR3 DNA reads TGTGCCAGCTCACCAATCGAAGGGGTTATCAATTATGAGCAGTTCTTC. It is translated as CASSPIEGVINYEQFF.

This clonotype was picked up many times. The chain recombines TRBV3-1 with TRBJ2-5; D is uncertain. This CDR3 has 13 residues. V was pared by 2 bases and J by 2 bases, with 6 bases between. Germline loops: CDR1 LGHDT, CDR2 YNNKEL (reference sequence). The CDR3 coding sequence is TGTGCCAGCAGCCAAACGACTCAAGAGACCCAGTACTTC. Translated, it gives CASSQTTQETQYF.

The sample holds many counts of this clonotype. This CDR3 is CSAELAGRQSTDTQYF. In DNA form, the CDR3 reads TGCAGTGCGGAACTAGCGGGCCGGCAGTCCACGGATACGCAGTATTTT. The genes are TRBV20-1 and TRBJ2-3; 9 bases fit TRBD2. CDR3 size: 16 residues. With V trimmed by 6 bases and J by 6 bases, 16 bases remained unmatched. Germline V gene data show CDR1 as DFQATT and CDR2 as SNEGSKA (reference sequence).

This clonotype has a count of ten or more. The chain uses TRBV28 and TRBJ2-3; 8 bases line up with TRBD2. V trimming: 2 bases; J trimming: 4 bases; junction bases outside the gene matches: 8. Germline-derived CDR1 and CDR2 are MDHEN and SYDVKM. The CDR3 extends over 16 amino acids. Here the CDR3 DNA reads TGTGCCAGCAGTTTAACATTAGCGGGAATGGCAGATACGCAGTATTTT. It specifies CASSLTLAGMADTQYF.

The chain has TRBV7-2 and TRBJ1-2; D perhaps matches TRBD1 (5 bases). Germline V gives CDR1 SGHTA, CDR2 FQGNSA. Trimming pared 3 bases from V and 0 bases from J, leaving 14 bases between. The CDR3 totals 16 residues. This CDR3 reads CASSFGQGRTNYGYTF. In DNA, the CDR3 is TGTGCCAGCAGCTTTGGTCAGGGACGCACTAACTATGGCTACACCTTC.

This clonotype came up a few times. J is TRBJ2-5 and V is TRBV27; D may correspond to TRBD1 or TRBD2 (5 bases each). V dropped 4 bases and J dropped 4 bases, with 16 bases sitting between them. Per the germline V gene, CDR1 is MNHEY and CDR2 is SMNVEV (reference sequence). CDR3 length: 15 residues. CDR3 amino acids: CASSSRGVISETQYF. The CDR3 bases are TGTGCCAGCAGTTCCCGAGGGGTTATCTCAGAGACCCAGTACTTC.

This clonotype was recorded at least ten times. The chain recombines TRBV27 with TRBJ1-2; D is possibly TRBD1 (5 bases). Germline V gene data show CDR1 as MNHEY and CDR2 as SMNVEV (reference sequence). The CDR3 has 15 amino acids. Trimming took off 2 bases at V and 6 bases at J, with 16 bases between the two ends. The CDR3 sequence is CASSLAVGRVDGYTF. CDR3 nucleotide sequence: TGTGCCAGCAGTTTAGCCGTCGGCAGGGTGGATGGCTACACCTTC.

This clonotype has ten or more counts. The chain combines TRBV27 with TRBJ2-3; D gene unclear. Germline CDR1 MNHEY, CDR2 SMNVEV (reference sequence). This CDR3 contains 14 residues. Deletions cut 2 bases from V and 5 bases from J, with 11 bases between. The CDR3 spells CASSLILGEDTQYF. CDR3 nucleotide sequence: TGTGCCAGCAGTTTAATTCTTGGGGAAGATACGCAGTATTTT.

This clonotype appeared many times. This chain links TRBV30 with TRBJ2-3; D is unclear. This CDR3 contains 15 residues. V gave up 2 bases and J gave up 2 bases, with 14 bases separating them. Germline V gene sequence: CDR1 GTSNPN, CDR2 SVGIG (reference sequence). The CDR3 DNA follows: TGTGCCTGGAGTACGACGGTCTACCTCACAGATACGCAGTATTTT. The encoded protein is CAWSTTVYLTDTQYF.